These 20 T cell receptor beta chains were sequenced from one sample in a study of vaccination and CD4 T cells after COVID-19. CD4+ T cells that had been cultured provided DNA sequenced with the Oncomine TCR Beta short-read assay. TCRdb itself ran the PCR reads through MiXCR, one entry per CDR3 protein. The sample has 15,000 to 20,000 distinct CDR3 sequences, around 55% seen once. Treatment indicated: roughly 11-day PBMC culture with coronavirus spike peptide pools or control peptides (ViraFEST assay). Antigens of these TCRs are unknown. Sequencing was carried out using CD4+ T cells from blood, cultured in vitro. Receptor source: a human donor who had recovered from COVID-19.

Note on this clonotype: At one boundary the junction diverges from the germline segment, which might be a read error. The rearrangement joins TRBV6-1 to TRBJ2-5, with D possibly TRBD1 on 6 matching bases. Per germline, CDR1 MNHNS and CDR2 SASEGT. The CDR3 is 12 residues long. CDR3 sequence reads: CAGSNRVETQYF. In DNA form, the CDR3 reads TGTGCCGGCAGTAACAGGGTTGAGACCCAGTACTTC.

The CDR3 protein is CASSSKRGVPAGELFF. CDR3 DNA: TGTGCCAGCAGCAGTAAGCGGGGGGTCCCGGCCGGGGAGCTGTTTTTT. V is TRBV7-8 and J is TRBJ2-2, with 9 bases that match TRBD2. The CDR3 spans 16 residues. With V trimmed by 5 bases and J by 6 bases, 10 bases remained unmatched. CDR1 SGHVS and CDR2 FQNEAQ come from the germline V gene.

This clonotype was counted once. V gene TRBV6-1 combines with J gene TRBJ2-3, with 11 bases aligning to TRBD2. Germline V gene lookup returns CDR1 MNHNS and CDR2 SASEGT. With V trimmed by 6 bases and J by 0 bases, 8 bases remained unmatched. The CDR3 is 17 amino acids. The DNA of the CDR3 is TGTGCCAGCAGCCGCCGACTAGCGGGGCGAAGCACAGATACGCAGTATTTT. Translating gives CASSRRLAGRSTDTQYF.

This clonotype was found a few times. CDR3 protein: CASSEVSTDTQYF. CDR3 nucleotide sequence: TGTGCCAGCAGTGAAGTAAGCACAGATACGCAGTATTTT. V is TRBV2 and J is TRBJ2-3; D is uncertain. The CDR3 runs to 13 residues. Trimming removed 1 base from V and 0 bases from J, with 2 bases in between. From germline, CDR1 is SNHLY and CDR2 FYNNEI.

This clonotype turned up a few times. In DNA form, the CDR3 reads TGTGCCACCAGAGCGGGACTGTGGGGGAACACTGAAGCTTTCTTT. Translation gives CATRAGLWGNTEAFF. The V and J genes are TRBV24-1 and TRBJ1-1; D might be TRBD1 (5 bases). With 7 bases removed from V and 1 base from J, the gap between germline ends came to 15 bases. From germline, CDR1 is KGHDR and CDR2 SFDVKD. The CDR3 is 15 amino acids.

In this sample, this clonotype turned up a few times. Here the CDR3 DNA reads TGTGCCAGCAGCCCGGGACTGCAACTTGAAGCTTTCTTT. Protein product: CASSPGLQLEAFF. The V and J genes are TRBV7-2 and TRBJ1-1; possibly TRBD1 for D (5 bases). CDR1 is SGHTA, CDR2 FQGNSA, per germline. The CDR3 sequence is 13 residues long. V was shortened by 5 bases and J by 7 bases, with 14 bases between the two germline ends. The whole variable domain, filled in from reference TRBV7-2 and TRBJ1-1, reads GAGVSQSPSNKVTEKGKDVELRCDPISGHTALYWYRQSLGQGLEFLIYFQGNSAPDKSGLPSDRFSAERTGGSVSTLTIQRTQQEDSAVYLCASSPGLQLEAFFGQGTRLTVV.

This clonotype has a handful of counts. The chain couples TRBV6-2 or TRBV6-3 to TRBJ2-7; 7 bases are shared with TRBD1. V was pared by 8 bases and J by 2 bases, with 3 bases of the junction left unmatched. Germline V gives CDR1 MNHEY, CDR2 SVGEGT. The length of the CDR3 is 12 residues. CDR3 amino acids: CASGDSPYEQYF. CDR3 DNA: TGTGCCAGCGGGGACAGTCCCTACGAGCAGTACTTC.

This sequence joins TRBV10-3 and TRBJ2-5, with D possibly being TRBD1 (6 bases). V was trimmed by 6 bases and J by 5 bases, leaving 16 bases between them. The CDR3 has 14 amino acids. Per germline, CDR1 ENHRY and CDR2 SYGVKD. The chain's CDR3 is CAISNTGRQETQYF. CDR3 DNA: TGTGCCATCAGCAACACAGGGCGACAGGAGACCCAGTACTTC.

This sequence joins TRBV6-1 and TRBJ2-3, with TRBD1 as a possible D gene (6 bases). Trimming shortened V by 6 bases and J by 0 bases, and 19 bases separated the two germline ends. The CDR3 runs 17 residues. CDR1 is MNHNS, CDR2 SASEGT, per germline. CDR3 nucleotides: TGTGCCAGCAGACTGACCGGGACACTTCTTAGCACAGATACGCAGTATTTT. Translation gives CASRLTGTLLSTDTQYF.

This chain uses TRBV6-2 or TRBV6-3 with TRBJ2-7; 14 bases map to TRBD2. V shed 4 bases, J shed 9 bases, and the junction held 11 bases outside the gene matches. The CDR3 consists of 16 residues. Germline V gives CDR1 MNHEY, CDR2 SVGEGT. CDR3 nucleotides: TGTGCCAGCAGTTCCGCCGGGACTAGCGGGAGTGGACTGCAGTACTTC. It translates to CASSSAGTSGSGLQYF.

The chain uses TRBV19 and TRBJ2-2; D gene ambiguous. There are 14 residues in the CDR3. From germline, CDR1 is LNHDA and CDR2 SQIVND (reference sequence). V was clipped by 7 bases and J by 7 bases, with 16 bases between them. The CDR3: CASKIRSVGGELFF. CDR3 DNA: TGTGCCAGTAAGATACGGAGCGTGGGCGGGGAGCTGTTTTTT.

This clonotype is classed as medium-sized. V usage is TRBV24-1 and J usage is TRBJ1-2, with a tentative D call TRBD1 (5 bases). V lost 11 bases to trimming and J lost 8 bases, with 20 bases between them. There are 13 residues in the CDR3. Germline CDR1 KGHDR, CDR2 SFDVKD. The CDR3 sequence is CAISGQGIDGYTF. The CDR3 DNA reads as TGTGCCATCTCCGGGCAGGGAATAGACGGCTACACCTTC.

The CDR3 DNA is TGTGCCAGCAGCCCTTTCGACACCGCCTACGAGCAGTACTTC. Its protein product is CASSPFDTAYEQYF. The genes are TRBV7-2 and TRBJ2-7; the D is unclear. Trimming cost V 5 bases and J 2 bases, with 13 bases left between them. Per the germline V gene, CDR1 is SGHTA and CDR2 is FQGNSA. The CDR3 is 14 residues long.

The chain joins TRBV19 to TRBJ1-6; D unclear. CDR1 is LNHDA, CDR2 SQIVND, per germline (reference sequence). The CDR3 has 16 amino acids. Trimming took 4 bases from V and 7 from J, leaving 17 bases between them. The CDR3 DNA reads TGTGCCAGTAGTAGCTTGAGGGTTGGGAGAAATTCACCCCTCCACTTT. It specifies CASSSLRVGRNSPLHF.

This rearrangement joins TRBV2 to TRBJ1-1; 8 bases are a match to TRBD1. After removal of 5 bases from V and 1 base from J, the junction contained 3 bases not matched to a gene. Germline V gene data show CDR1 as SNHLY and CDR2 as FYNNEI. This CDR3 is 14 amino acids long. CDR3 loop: CASSRQGSNTEAFF. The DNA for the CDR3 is TGTGCCAGCAGTCGACAGGGGTCGAACACTGAAGCTTTCTTT.

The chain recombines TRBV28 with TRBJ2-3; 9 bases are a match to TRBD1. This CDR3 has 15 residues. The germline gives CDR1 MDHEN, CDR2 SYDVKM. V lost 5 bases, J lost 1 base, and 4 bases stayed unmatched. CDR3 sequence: CASSLTGGGTDTQYF. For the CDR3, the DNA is TGTGCCAGCAGTCTAACAGGGGGCGGCACAGATACGCAGTATTTT.

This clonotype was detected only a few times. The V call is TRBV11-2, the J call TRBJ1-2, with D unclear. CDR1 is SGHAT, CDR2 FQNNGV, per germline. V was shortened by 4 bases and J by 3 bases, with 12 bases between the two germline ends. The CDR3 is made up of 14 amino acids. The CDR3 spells CASSSSVGYYGYTF. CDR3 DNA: TGTGCCAGCAGCTCCTCTGTGGGGTACTATGGCTACACCTTC.

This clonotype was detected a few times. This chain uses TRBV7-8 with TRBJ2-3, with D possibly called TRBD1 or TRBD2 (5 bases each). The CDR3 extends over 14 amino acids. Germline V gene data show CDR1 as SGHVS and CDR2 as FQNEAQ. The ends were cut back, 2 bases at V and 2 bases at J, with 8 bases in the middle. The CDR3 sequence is CASSLRGTTDTQYF. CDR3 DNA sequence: TGTGCCAGCAGCTTACGAGGGACCACAGATACGCAGTATTTT.

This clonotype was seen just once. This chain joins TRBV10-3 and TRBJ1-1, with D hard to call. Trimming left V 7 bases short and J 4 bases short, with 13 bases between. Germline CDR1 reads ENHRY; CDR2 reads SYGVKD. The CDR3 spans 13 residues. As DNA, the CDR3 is TGTGCCATCATGAAGGGTAGGGCCACTGAAGCTTTCTTT. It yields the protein CAIMKGRATEAFF.

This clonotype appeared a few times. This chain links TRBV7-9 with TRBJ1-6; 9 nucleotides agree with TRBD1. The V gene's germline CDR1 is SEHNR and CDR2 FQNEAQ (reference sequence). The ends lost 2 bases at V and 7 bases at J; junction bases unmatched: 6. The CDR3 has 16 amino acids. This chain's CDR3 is CASSLYAGTGNSPLHF. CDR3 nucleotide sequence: TGTGCCAGCAGCTTATATGCTGGGACAGGGAATTCACCCCTCCACTTT.